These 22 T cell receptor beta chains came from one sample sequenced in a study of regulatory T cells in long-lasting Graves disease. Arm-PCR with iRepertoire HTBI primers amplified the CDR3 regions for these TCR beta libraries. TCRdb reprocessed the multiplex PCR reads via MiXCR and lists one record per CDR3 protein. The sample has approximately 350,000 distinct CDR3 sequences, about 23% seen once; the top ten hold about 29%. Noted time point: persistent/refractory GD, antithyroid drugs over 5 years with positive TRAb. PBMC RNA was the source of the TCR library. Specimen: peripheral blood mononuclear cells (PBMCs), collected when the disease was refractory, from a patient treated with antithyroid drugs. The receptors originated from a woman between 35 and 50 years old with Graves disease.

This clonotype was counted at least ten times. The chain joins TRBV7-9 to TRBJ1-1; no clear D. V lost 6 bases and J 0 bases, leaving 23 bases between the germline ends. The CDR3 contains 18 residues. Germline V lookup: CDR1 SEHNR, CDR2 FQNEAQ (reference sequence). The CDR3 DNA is TGTGCCAGCAGAATGACGTCTCGATTCAGCCATCTGAACACTGAAGCTTTCTTT. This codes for CASRMTSRFSHLNTEAFF.

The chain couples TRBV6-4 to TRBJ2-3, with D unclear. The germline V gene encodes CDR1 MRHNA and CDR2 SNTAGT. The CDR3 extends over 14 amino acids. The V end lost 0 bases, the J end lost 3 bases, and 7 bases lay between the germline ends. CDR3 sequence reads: CASSDSDETDTQYF. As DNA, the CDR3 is TGTGCCAGCAGTGACTCGGATGAAACAGATACGCAGTATTTT.

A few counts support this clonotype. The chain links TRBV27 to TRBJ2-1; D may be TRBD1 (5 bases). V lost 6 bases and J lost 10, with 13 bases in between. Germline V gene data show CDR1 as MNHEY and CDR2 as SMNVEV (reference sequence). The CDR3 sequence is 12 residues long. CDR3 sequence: CASRSLWGEQFF. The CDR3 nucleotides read TGTGCCAGCAGGTCCCTATGGGGCGAGCAGTTCTTC.

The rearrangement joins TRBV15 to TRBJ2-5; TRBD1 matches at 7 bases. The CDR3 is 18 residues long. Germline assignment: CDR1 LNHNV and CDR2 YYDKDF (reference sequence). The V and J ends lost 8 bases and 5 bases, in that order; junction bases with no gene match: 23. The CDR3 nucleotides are TGTGCCACCTACGACCCTAGGACAGGAGGAGGTGCGGGCGAGACCCAGTACTTC. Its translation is CATYDPRTGGGAGETQYF.

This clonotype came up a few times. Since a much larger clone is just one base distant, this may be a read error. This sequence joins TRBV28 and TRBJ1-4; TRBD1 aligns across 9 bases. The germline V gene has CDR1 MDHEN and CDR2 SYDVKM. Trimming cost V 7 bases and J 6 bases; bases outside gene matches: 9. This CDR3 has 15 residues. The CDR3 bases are TGTGCCAGCATCCCGACGAACAGGGGGCATGAAAAACTGTTTTTT. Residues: CASIPTNRGHEKLFF.

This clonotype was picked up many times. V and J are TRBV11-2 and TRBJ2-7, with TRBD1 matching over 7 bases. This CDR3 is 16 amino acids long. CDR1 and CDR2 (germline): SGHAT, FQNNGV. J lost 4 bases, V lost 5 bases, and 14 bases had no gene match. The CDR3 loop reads CASSQAGQALKYEQYF. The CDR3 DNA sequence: TGTGCCAGCAGCCAGGCCGGACAGGCCCTTAAGTACGAGCAGTACTTC. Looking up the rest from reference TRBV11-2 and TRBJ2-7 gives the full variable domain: EAGVAQSPRYKIIEKRQSVAFWCNPISGHATLYWYQQILGQGPKLLIQFQNNGVVDDSQLPKDRFSAERLKGVDSTLKIQPAKLEDSAVYLCASSQAGQALKYEQYFGPGTRLTVT.

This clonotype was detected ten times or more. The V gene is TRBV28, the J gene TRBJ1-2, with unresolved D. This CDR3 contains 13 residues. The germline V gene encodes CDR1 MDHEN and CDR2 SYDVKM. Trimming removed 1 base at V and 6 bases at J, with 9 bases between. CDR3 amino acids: CASSLYYRDGYTF. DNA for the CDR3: TGTGCCAGCAGTTTATACTATCGGGATGGCTACACCTTC.

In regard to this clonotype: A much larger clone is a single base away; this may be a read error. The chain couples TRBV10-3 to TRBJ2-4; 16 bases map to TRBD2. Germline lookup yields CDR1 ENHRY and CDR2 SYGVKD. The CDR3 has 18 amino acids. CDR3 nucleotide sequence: TGTGCCATCAGTACGGGACTAGCGGGAGGGCTAGCCAAAAACGTTCAGTACTTC. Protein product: CAISTGLAGGLAKNVQYF.

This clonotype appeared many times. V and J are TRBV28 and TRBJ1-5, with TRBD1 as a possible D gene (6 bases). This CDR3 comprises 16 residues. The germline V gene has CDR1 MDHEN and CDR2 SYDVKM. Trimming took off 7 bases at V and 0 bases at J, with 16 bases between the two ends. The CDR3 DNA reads TGTGCCAGCATCGAATCGACAGGTTATAGCAATCAGCCCCAGCATTTT. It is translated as CASIESTGYSNQPQHF.

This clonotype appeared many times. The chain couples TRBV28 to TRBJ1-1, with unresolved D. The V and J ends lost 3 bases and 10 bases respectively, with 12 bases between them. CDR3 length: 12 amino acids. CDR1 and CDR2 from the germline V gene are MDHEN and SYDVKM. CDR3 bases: TGTGCCAGCAGTTTTGGCTCTCAAGGAGCTTTCTTT. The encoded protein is CASSFGSQGAFF. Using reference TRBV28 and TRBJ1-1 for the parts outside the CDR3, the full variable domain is DVKVTQSSRYLVKRTGEKVFLECVQDMDHENMFWYRQDPGLGLRLIYFSYDVKMKEKGDIPEGYSVSREKKERFSLILESASTNQTSMYLCASSFGSQGAFFGQGTRLTVV.

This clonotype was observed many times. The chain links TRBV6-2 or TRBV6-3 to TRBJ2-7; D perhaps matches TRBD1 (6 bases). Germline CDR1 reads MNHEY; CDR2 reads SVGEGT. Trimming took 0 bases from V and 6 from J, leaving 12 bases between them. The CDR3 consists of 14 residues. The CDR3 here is CASSYSQGLGEQYF. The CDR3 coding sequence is TGTGCCAGCAGTTACTCACAGGGATTAGGCGAGCAGTACTTC.

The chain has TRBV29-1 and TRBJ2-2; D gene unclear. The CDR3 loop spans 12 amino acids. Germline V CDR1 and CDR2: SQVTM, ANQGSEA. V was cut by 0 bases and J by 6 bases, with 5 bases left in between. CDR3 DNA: TGCAGCGTTGAAGATCAGGCCGGGGAGCTGTTTTTT. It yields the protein CSVEDQAGELFF.

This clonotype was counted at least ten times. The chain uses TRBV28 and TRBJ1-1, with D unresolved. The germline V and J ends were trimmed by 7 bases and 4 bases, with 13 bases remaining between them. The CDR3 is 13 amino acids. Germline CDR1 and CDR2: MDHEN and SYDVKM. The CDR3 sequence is CASTLSELTEAFF. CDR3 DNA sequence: TGTGCCAGCACCCTAAGCGAACTCACTGAAGCTTTCTTT.

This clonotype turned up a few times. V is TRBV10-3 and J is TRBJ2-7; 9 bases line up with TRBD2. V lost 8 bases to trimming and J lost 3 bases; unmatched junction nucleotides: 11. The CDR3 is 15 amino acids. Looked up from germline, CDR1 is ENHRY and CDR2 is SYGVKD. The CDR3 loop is CAISDIAGVFYEQYF. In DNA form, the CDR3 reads TGTGCCATCTCCGACATAGCGGGAGTTTTCTACGAGCAGTACTTC.

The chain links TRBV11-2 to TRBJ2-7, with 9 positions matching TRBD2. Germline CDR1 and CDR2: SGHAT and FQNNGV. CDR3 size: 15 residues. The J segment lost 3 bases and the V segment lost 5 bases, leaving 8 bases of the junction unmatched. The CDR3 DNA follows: TGTGCCAGCAGCCGGATAAGTAGCGGGAGCTACGAGCAGTACTTC. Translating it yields CASSRISSGSYEQYF.

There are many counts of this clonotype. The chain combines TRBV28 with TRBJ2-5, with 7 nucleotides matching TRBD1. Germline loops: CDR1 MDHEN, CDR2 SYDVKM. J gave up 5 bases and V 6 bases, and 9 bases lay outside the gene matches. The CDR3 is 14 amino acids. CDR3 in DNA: TGTGCCAGCAGGGGGGACAGCGAGGTCGAGACCCAGTACTTC. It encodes CASRGDSEVETQYF.

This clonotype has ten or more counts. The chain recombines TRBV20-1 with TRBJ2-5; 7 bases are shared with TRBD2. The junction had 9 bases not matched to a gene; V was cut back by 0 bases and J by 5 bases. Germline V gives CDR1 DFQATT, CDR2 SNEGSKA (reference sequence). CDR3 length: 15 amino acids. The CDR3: CSARDLREAEETQYF. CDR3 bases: TGCAGTGCTAGAGACCTTCGGGAGGCCGAGGAGACCCAGTACTTC.

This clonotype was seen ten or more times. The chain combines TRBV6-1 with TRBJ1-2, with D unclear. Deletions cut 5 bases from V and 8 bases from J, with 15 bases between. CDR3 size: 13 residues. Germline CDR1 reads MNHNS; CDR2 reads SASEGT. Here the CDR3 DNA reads TGTGCCAGCAGTCCCTCAGCCTCTCCCGGCTACACCTTC. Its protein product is CASSPSASPGYTF.

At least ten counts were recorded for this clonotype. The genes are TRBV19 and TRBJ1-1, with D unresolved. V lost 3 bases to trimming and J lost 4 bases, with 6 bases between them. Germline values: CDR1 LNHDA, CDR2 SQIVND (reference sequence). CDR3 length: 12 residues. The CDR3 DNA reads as TGTGCCAGTAGTATCGGGAGCACTGAAGCTTTCTTT. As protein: CASSIGSTEAFF. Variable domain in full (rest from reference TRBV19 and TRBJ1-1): DGGITQSPKYLFRKEGQNVTLSCEQNLNHDAMYWYRQDPGQGLRLIYYSQIVNDFQKGDIAEGYSVSREKKESFPLTVTSAQKNPTAFYLCASSIGSTEAFFGQGTRLTVV.

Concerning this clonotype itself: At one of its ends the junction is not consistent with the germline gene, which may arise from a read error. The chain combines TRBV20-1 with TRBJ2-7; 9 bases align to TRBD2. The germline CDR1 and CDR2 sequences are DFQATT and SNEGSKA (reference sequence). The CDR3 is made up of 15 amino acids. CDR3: CSAQAGLAGFYGQYF. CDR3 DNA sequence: TGCAGTGCCCAGGCAGGGCTAGCGGGATTCTACGGGCAGTACTTC.

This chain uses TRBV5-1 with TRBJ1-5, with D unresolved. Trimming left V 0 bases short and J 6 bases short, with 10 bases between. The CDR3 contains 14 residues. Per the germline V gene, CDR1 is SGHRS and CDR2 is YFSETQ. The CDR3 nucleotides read TGCGCCAGCAGCTTGGCCGGAGGGTCTCAGCCCCAGCATTTT. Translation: CASSLAGGSQPQHF.

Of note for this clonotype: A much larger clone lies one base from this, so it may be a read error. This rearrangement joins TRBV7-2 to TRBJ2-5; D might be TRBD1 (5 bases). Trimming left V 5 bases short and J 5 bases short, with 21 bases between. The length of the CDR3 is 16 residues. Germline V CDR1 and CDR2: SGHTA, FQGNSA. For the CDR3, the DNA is TGTGCCAGCAGCGTAGATTCGTCAGGGTGGTCGGAGACCCAGTACTTC. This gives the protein CASSVDSSGWSETQYF.